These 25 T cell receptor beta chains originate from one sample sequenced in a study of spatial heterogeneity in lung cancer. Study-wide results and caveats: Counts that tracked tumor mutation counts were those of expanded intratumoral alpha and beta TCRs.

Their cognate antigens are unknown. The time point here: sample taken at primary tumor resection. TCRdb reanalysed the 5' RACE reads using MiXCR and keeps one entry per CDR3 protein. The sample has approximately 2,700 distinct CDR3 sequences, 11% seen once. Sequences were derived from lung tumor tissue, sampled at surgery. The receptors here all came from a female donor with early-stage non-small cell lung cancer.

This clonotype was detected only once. In DNA, the CDR3 is TGCAGTGCTAGTCCACTAGCCCACCAGACCGTCTATGAGCAGTTCTTC. Protein sequence: CSASPLAHQTVYEQFF. The chain has TRBV20-1 and TRBJ2-1, with a tentative D call TRBD2 (6 bases). The CDR3 is made up of 16 amino acids. The V and J ends lost 3 bases and 8 bases respectively, with 23 bases between them. Looked up from germline, CDR1 is DFQATT and CDR2 is SNEGSKA (reference sequence).

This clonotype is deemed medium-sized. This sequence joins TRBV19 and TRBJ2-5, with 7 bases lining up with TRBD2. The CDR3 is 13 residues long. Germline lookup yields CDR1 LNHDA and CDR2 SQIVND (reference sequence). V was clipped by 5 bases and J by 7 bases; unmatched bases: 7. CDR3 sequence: CASSSGPGGTQYF. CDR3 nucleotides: TGTGCCAGTAGTTCGGGACCGGGAGGGACCCAGTACTTC.

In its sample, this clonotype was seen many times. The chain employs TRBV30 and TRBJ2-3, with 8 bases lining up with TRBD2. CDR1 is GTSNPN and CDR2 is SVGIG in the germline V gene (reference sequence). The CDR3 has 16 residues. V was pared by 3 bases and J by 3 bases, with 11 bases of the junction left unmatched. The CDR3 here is CAWRVGSGMGTDTQYF. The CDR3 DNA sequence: TGTGCCTGGAGGGTCGGTAGCGGGATGGGGACAGATACGCAGTATTTT.

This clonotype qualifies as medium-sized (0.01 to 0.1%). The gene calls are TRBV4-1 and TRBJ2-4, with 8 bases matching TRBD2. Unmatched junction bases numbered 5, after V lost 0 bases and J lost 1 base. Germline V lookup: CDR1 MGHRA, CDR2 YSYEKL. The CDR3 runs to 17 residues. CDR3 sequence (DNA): TGCGCCAGCAGCCAAGATTTGGAGCGGGGGGCCAAAAACATTCAGTACTTC. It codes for CASSQDLERGAKNIQYF.

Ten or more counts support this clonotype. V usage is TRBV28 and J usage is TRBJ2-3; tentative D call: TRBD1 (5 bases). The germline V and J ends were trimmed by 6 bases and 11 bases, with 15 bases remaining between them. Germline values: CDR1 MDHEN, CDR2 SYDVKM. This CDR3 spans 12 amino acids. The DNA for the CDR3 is TGTGCCAGCAGGGCCCCGACAGTAGGGCAGTATTTT. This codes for CASRAPTVGQYF.

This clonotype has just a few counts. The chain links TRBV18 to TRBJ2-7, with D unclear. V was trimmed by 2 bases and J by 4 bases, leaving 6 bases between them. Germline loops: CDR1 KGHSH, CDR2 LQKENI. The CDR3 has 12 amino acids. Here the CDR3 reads CASSPYSYEQYF. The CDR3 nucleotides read TGTGCCAGCTCACCATACAGTTACGAGCAGTACTTC.

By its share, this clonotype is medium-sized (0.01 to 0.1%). The CDR3 sequence: CASSEWGQNTEAFF. In nucleotides, the CDR3 is TGTGCCAGCAGTGAGTGGGGACAGAACACTGAAGCTTTCTTT. V and J are TRBV2 and TRBJ1-1, with D tentatively TRBD1 (6 bases). CDR1 is SNHLY, CDR2 FYNNEI, per germline. The CDR3 has 14 amino acids. Trimming took 3 bases from V and 1 from J, leaving 9 bases between them.

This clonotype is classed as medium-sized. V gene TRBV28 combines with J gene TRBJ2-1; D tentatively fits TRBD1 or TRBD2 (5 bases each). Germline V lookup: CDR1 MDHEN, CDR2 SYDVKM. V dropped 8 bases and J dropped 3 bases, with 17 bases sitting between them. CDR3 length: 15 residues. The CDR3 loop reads CASRTRGGHYNEQFF. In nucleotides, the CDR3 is TGTGCCAGCCGGACGAGGGGCGGCCACTACAATGAGCAGTTCTTC.

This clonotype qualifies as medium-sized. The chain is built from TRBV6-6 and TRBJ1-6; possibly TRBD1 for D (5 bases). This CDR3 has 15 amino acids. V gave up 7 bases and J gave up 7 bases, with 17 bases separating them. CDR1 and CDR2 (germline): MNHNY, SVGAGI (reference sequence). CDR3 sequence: CASTPGGTENSPLHF. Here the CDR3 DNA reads TGTGCCAGCACCCCAGGAGGGACCGAAAATTCACCCCTCCACTTT.

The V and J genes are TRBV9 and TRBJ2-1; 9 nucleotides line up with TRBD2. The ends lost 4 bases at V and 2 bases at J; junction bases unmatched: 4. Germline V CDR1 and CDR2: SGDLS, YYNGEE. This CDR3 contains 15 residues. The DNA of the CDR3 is TGTGCCAGCAGCAAATTAGCGGGAGCCTACAATGAGCAGTTCTTC. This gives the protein CASSKLAGAYNEQFF.

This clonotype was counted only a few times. The CDR3 DNA is TGCAGTGCTAGAGATCCTATTCGACTTAATAATTCACCCCTCCACTTT. Residues: CSARDPIRLNNSPLHF. J is TRBJ1-6 and V is TRBV20-1; unclear D gene. V gave up 0 bases and J gave up 5 bases, with 14 bases separating them. Germline assignment: CDR1 DFQATT and CDR2 SNEGSKA (reference sequence). The CDR3 is 16 amino acids.

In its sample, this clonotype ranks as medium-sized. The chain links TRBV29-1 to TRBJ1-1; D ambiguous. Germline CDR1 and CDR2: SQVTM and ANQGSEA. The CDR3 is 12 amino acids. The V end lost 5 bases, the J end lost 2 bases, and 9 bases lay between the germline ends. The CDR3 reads CSVLTGNTEAFF. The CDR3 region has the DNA TGCAGCGTTCTGACGGGTAACACTGAAGCTTTCTTT.

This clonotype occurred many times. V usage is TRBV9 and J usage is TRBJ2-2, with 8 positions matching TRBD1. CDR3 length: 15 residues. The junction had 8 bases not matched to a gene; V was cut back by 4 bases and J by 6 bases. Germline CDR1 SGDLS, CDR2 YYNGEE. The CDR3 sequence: CASSPTGQAAGELFF. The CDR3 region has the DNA TGTGCCAGCAGCCCCACGGGACAGGCGGCCGGGGAGCTGTTTTTT.

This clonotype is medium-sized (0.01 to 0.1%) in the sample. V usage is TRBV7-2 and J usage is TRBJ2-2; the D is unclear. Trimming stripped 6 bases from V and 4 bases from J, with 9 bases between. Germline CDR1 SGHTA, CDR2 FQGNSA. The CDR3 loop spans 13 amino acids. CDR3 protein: CASSSRPTGELFF. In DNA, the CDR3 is TGTGCCAGCAGTTCTCGACCCACCGGGGAGCTGTTTTTT.

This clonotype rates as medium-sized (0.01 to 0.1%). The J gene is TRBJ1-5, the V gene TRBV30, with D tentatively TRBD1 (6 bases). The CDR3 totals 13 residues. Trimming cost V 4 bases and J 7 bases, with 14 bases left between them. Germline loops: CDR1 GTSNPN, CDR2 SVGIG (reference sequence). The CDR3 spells CAWNRGRGQPQHF. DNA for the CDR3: TGTGCCTGGAATCGGGGCAGGGGACAGCCCCAGCATTTT.

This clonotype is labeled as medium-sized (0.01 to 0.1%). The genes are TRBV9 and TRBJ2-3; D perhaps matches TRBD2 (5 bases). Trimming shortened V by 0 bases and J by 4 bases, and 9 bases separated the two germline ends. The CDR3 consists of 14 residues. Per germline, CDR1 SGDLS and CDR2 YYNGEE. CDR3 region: CASSVEAGADTQYF. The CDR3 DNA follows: TGTGCCAGCAGCGTAGAGGCGGGTGCAGATACGCAGTATTTT.

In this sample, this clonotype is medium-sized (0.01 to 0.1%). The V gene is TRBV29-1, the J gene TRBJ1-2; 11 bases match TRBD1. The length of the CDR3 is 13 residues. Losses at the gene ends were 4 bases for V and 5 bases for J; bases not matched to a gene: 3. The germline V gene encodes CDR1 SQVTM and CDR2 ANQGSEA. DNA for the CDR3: TGCAGCGTTGTCGGACAGGGGGCGTATGGCTACACCTTC. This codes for CSVVGQGAYGYTF.

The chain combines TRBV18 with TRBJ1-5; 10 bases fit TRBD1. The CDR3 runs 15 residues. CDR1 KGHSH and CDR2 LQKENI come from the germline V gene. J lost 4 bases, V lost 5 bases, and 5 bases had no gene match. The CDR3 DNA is TGTGCCAGCTCAACCGGGACAGGGGAGAATCAGCCCCAGCATTTT. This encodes CASSTGTGENQPQHF. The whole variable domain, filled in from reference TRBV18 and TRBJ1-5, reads NAGVMQNPRHLVRRRGQEARLRCSPMKGHSHVYWYRQLPEEGLKFMVYLQKENIIDESGMPKERFSAEFPKEGPSILRIQQVVRGDSAAYFCASSTGTGENQPQHFGDGTRLSIL.

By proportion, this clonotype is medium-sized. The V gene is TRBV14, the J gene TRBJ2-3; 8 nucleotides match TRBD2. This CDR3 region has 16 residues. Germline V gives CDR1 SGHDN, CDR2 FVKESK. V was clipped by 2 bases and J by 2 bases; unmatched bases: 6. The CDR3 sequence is CASSQPGLVFTDTQYF. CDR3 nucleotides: TGTGCCAGCAGCCAACCGGGACTAGTCTTCACAGATACGCAGTATTTT.

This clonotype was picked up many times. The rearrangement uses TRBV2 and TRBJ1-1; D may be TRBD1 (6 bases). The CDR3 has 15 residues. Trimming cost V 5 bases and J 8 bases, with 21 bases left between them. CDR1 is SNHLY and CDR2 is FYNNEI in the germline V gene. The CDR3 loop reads CASSSRGANRREAFF. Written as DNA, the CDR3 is TGTGCCAGCAGTTCTCGGGGGGCCAACAGAAGGGAAGCTTTCTTT.

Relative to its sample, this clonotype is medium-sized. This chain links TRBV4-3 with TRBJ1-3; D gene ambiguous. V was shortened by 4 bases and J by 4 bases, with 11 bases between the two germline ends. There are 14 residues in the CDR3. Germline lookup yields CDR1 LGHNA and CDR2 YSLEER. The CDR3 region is CASSPGEPGNTIYF. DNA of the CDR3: TGCGCCAGCAGCCCTGGGGAACCCGGAAACACCATATATTTT.

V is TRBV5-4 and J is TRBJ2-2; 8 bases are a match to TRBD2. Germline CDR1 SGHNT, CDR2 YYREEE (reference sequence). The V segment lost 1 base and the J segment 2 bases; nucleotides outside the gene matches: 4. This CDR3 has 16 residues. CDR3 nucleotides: TGTGCCAGCAGCTTGCTAGCGGGCGGTAACACCGGGGAGCTGTTTTTT. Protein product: CASSLLAGGNTGELFF.

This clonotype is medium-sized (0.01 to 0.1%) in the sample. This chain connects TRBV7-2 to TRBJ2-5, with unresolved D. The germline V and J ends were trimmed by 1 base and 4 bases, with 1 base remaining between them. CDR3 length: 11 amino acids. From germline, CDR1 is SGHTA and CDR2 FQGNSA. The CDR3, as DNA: TGTGCCAGCAGCTTAGTAGAGACCCAGTACTTC. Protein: CASSLVETQYF.

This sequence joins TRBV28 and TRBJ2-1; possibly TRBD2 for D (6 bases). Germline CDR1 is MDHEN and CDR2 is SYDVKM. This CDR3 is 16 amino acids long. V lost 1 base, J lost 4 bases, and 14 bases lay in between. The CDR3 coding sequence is TGTGCCAGCAGTTTATACCCCAGGGAGGCGTACAATGAGCAGTTCTTC. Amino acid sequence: CASSLYPREAYNEQFF. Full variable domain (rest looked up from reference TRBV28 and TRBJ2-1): DVKVTQSSRYLVKRTGEKVFLECVQDMDHENMFWYRQDPGLGLRLIYFSYDVKMKEKGDIPEGYSVSREKKERFSLILESASTNQTSMYLCASSLYPREAYNEQFFGPGTRLTVL.

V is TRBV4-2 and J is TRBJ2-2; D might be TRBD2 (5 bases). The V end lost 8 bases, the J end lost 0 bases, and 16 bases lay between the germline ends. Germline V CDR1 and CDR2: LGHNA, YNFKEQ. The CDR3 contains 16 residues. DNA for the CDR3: TGTGCCAGCCGCTATTTGGCTAGCTCGAACACCGGGGAGCTGTTTTTT. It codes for CASRYLASSNTGELFF.